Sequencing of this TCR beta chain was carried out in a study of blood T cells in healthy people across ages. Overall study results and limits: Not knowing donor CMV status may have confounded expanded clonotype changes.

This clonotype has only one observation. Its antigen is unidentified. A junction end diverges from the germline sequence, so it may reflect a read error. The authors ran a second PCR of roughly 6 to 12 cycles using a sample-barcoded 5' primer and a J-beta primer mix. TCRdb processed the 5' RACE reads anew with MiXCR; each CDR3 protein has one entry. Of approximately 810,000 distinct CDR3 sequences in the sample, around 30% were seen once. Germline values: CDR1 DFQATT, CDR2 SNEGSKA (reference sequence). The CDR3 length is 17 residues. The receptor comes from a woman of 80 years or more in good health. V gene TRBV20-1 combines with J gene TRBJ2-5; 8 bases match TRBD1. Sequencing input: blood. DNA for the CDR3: TGCGGTGCTAGAGACGCTGAGGGCAGGGGGCTTTCGGAGACCCAGTACTTC. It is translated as CGARDAEGRGLSETQYF.